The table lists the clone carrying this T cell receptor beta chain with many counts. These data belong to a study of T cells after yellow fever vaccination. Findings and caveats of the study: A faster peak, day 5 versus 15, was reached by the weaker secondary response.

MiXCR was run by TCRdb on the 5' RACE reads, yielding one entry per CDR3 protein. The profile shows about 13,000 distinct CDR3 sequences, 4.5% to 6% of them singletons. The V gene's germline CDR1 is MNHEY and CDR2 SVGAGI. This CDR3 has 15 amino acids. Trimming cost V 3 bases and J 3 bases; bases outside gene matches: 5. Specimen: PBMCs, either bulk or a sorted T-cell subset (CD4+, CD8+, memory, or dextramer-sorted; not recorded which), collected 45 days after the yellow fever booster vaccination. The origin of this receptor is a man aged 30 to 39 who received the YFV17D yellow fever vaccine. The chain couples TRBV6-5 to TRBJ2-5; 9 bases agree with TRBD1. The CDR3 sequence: CASSYTGQGEETQYF. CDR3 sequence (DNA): TGTGCCAGCAGTTATACGGGACAGGGCGAAGAGACCCAGTACTTC.